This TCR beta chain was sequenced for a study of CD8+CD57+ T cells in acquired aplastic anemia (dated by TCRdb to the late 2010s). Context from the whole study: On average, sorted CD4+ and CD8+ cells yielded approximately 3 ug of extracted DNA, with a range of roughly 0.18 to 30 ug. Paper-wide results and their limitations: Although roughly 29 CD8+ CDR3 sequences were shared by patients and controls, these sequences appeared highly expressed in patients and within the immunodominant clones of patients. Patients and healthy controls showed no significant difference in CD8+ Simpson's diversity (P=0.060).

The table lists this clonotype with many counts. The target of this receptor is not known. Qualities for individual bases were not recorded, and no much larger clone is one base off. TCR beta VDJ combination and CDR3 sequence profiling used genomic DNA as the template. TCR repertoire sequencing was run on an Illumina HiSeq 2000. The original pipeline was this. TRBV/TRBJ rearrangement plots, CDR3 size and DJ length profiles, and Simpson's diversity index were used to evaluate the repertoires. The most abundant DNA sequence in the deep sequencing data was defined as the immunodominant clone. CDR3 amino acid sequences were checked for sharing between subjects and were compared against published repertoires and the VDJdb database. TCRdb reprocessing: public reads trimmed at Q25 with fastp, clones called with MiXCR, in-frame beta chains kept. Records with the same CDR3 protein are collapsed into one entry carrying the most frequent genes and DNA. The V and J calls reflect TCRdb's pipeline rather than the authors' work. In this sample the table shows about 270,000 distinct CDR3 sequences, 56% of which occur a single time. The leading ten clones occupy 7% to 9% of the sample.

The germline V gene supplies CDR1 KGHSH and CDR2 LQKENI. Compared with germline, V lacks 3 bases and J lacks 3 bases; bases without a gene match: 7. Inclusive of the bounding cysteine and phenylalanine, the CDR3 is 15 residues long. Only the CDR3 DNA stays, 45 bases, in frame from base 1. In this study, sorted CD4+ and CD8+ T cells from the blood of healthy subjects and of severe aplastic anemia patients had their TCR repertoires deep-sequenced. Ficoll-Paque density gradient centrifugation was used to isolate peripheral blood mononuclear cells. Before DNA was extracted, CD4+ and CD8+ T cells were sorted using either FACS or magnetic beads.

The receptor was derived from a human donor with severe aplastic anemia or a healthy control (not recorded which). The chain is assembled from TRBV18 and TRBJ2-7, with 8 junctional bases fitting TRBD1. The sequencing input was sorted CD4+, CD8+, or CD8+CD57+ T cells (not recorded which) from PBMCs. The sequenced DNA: TGTGCCAGCTCACCGACAGGGGAACAAAACTACGAGCAGTACTTC. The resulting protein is CASSPTGEQNYEQYF.